Listed below are T cell receptor beta chains from one sample, sequenced in a study of cytotoxic CD8 clonotypes in ibrutinib-treated CLL. Produced via immunoSEQ multiplex PCR; TCRdb's table is partial and in-frame only. This sample has 300,000 or so clones, with roughly 70% found just once. The source was PBMCs, collected after 36 months of ibrutinib treatment. All receptors derive from a human donor with chronic lymphocytic leukemia. CDR3s include the opening cysteine and the closing phenylalanine or tryptophan. A D gene is named only where the DNA matches it firmly. Clone size is stated in some rows and not others, as once, few, many or a class when expanded.

size: .; D: .; J: TRBJ2-1; V: TRBV5-6; DNA: TGTGCCAGCAGCCCTACTGAATTCAATGAGCAGTTCTTC; CDR3: CASSPTEFNEQFF
size: .; D: TRBD1; J: TRBJ2-5; V: TRBV18; DNA: TGTGCCAGCCAAGGGACAGCCAACCAAGAGACCCAGTACTTC; CDR3: CASQGTANQETQYF
size: once; D: .; J: TRBJ2-3; V: TRBV6-5; DNA: TGTGCCAGCAGCACAGGGCAAGGCACAGATACGCAGTATTTT; CDR3: CASSTGQGTDTQYF
size: once; D: .; J: TRBJ2-1; V: TRBV9; DNA: TGTGCCAGCAGCGCCGCCCCTTACAATGAGCAGTTCTTC; CDR3: CASSAAPYNEQFF
size: .; D: .; J: TRBJ2-1; V: TRBV11-3; DNA: TGTGCCAGCAGCCCCACGAGAACAGGCAATGAGCAGTTCTTC; CDR3: CASSPTRTGNEQFF
size: .; D: .; J: TRBJ1-1; V: TRBV11-2; DNA: TGTGCCAGCAGGGCTGTCAGGGGTTGGAACACTGAAGCTTTCTTT; CDR3: CASRAVRGWNTEAFF
size: .; D: TRBD1; J: TRBJ2-7; V: TRBV28; DNA: TGTGCCAGCAGTCCGGGGACAGGAGCCACCTACGAGCAGTACTTC; CDR3: CASSPGTGATYEQYF
size: .; D: TRBD2; J: TRBJ2-1; V: TRBV10-3; DNA: TGTGCCATCAGTGGTACGGCGGGAGGGTACAATGAGCAGTTCTTC; CDR3: CAISGTAGGYNEQFF
size: .; D: TRBD2; J: TRBJ2-7; V: TRBV29-1; DNA: TGCAGCGTGGGACTAGCGGGAGTTCCTTACGAGCAGTACTTC; CDR3: CSVGLAGVPYEQYF
size: few; D: TRBD1; J: TRBJ1-2; V: TRBV5-6; DNA: TGTGCCAGCAGCTCCAGACAGGGGACCTATGGCTACACCTTC; CDR3: CASSSRQGTYGYTF
size: .; D: .; J: TRBJ2-1; V: TRBV5-1; DNA: TGCGCCAGCTCCGACACGGCTGGATACAATGAGCAGTTCTTC; CDR3: CASSDTAGYNEQFF
size: once; D: .; J: TRBJ2-1; V: TRBV11-2; DNA: TGTGCCAGCAGTAACTTTACCGGAAATGAGCAGTTCTTC; CDR3: CASSNFTGNEQFF
size: .; D: .; J: TRBJ1-4; V: TRBV7-9; DNA: TGTGCCAGCAGCTTAGACGAGCAAAAACTGTTTTTT; CDR3: CASSLDEQKLFF
size: .; D: .; J: TRBJ2-2; V: TRBV14; DNA: TGTGCCAGCAGCCCCCCTTACGGGACGCAGACCGGGGAGCTGTTTTTT; CDR3: CASSPPYGTQTGELFF
size: .; D: TRBD2; J: TRBJ2-2; V: TRBV9; DNA: TGTGCCAGCAGCGGTGGCGCGGGAGGGCCCGTCGGGGAGCTGTTTTTT; CDR3: CASSGGAGGPVGELFF
size: .; D: TRBD2; J: TRBJ2-3; V: TRBV2; DNA: TGTGCCAGCAGTGAGGGACTAGCGGGACTCACAGATACGCAGTATTTT; CDR3: CASSEGLAGLTDTQYF
size: few; D: .; J: TRBJ1-6; V: TRBV6-5; DNA: TGTGCCAGCAGTTACAGGGTCGGGGGGAATTCACCCCTCCACTTT; CDR3: CASSYRVGGNSPLHF
size: .; D: TRBD1; J: TRBJ2-2; V: TRBV7-9; DNA: TGTGCCAGCAGCTCGCCAACCCCCTGGACAGGGGGTGGCGGGGAGCTGTTTTTT; CDR3: CASSSPTPWTGGGGELFF
size: .; D: .; J: TRBJ1-5; V: TRBV7-8; DNA: TGTGCCAGCAACCCGGTAGACGGAAGCAATCAGCCCCAGCATTTT; CDR3: CASNPVDGSNQPQHF
size: .; D: TRBD1; J: TRBJ1-6; V: TRBV5-1; DNA: TGCGCCAGCAGCTTGGGTGGGACAGGTAATTCACCCCTCCACTTT; CDR3: CASSLGGTGNSPLHF
size: .; D: .; J: TRBJ1-2; V: TRBV5-1; DNA: TGCGCCAGCAGCTTACTTCCTCTCCTAACGGTATGGGGCTACACCTTC; CDR3: CASSLLPLLTVWGYTF
size: .; D: .; J: TRBJ1-1; V: TRBV5-6; DNA: TGTGCCAGCAGCCTGGGAATTATGAACACTGAAGCTTTCTTT; CDR3: CASSLGIMNTEAFF
size: few; D: TRBD1; J: TRBJ1-1; V: TRBV5-1; DNA: TGCGCCAGCACCAGGGACAGACGAAACACTGAAGCTTTCTTT; CDR3: CASTRDRRNTEAFF
size: .; D: .; J: TRBJ1-4; V: TRBV9; DNA: TGTGCCAGCGGACAGATTAATGAAAAACTGTTTTTT; CDR3: CASGQINEKLFF
size: .; D: .; J: TRBJ2-2; V: TRBV12-5; DNA: TGTGCTAGTGGTTTGGTCACCGGGGAGCTGTTTTTT; CDR3: CASGLVTGELFF
size: .; D: TRBD1; J: TRBJ2-7; V: TRBV13; DNA: TGTGCCAGCAGCTTAGGGACAGGGTTCTACGAGCAGTACTTC; CDR3: CASSLGTGFYEQYF
size: .; D: .; J: TRBJ1-5; V: TRBV6-1; DNA: TGTGCCAGCTTCCTGGGCGGTTCTGCGACCCAGCCCCAGCATTTT; CDR3: CASFLGGSATQPQHF
size: once; D: TRBD1; J: TRBJ2-5; V: TRBV27; DNA: TGTGCCAGCAGTTCCGGACAGGGGGCTTGGGAGACCCAGTACTTC; CDR3: CASSSGQGAWETQYF
size: .; D: TRBD2; J: TRBJ2-7; V: TRBV10-3; DNA: TGTGCCATAGGAGCGGGAGGGAGGGACGAGCAGTACTTC; CDR3: CAIGAGGRDEQYF
size: .; D: TRBD1; J: TRBJ2-7; V: TRBV2; DNA: TGTGCCAGCAAGGGGCCCAAGTCGACAGGGTGGTTCTACGAGCAGTACTTC; CDR3: CASKGPKSTGWFYEQYF
size: .; D: .; J: TRBJ2-7; V: TRBV19; DNA: TGTGCCAGTAGTATCCGTCCGGACTACGAGCAGTACTTC; CDR3: CASSIRPDYEQYF
size: .; D: TRBD1; J: TRBJ1-4; V: TRBV27; DNA: TGTGCCAGCAGTTTAGCAGGGACAGGGGTCAAAAAACTGTTTTTT; CDR3: CASSLAGTGVKKLFF
size: .; D: .; J: TRBJ1-4; V: TRBV4-1; DNA: TGCGCCAGCAGCCAAGATACGAAGCCGAATAATGAAAAACTGTTTTTT; CDR3: CASSQDTKPNNEKLFF
size: many; D: .; J: TRBJ2-7; V: TRBV20-1; DNA: TGCAGTGCTAGTGGCCCTTACGAGCAGTACTTC; CDR3: CSASGPYEQYF
size: .; D: TRBD1; J: TRBJ2-7; V: TRBV29-1; DNA: TGCAGCACTAGGACAGGGACTGACGAGCAGTACTTC; CDR3: CSTRTGTDEQYF
size: .; D: TRBD2; J: TRBJ2-7; V: TRBV10-3; DNA: TGTGCCATCAGTAGGGGGACTAGCCGGCAGTACTTC; CDR3: CAISRGTSRQYF
size: .; D: TRBD2; J: TRBJ2-7; V: TRBV6-5; DNA: TGTGCCAGCAGTTACGGGTCTAGCGGGGGGTCGTACGAGCAGTACTTC; CDR3: CASSYGSSGGSYEQYF
size: .; D: .; J: TRBJ1-2; V: TRBV4-2; DNA: TGTGCCAGCAGCCAAGGTGTCGGAGCTAACTATGGCTACACCTTC; CDR3: CASSQGVGANYGYTF
size: .; D: .; J: TRBJ2-1; V: TRBV5-6; DNA: TGTGCCAGCAGCTTGGTAGTGACTGCGAATGAGCAGTTCTTC; CDR3: CASSLVVTANEQFF
size: few; D: .; J: TRBJ2-7; V: TRBV10-2; DNA: TGCGCCAGCACAATTCGGGGACATCATATGAAGGAGCAGTACTTC; CDR3: CASTIRGHHMKEQYF
size: .; D: TRBD1; J: TRBJ1-2; V: TRBV5-6; DNA: TGTGCCAGCAGCCGGGACAGGGCCTACTATGGCTACACCTTC; CDR3: CASSRDRAYYGYTF
size: once; D: TRBD2; J: TRBJ2-5; V: TRBV10-3; DNA: TGTGCCATCAGTGCTCTAGCGGGGGGGAGCACAGAGACCCAGTACTTC; CDR3: CAISALAGGSTETQYF
size: .; D: TRBD2; J: TRBJ2-2; V: TRBV7-9; DNA: TGTGCCAGCAGCTCTCCTCCGGGACTAGCGGGCGCGAACACCGGGGAGCTGTTTTTT; CDR3: CASSSPPGLAGANTGELFF
size: .; D: .; J: TRBJ2-7; V: TRBV11-3; DNA: TGTGCCAGCAGCTTAGGTGGCAGGTCAGACTACGAGCAGTACTTC; CDR3: CASSLGGRSDYEQYF
size: .; D: .; J: TRBJ2-2; V: TRBV9; DNA: TGTGCCAGCAGCGAACAGTACACCGGGGAGCTGTTTTTT; CDR3: CASSEQYTGELFF
size: .; D: .; J: TRBJ2-2; V: TRBV19; DNA: TGTGCCAGTAAGACACCCGGGGAGCTGTTTTTT; CDR3: CASKTPGELFF
size: .; D: TRBD1; J: TRBJ1-6; V: TRBV5-1; DNA: TGCGCCAGCAGCCGGGGACAGGGGGCACAGTCCTATAATTCACCCCTCCACTTT; CDR3: CASSRGQGAQSYNSPLHF
size: .; D: .; J: TRBJ2-7; V: TRBV11-2; DNA: TGTGCCAGCAGCTTACATGGCTCCTACGAGCAGTACTTC; CDR3: CASSLHGSYEQYF
size: .; D: .; J: TRBJ2-7; V: TRBV11-3; DNA: TGTGCCAGCAGCCCCTCCCGGGACACAGGCTACGAGCAGTACTTC; CDR3: CASSPSRDTGYEQYF
size: .; D: TRBD1; J: TRBJ2-7; V: TRBV9; DNA: TGTGCCAGCAGCGTAGGAGGACAGGGGTTGTACGAGCAGTACTTC; CDR3: CASSVGGQGLYEQYF
size: once; D: .; J: TRBJ1-1; V: TRBV5-1; DNA: TGCGCCAGCAGCTTGGCCTCCCGGCTTACGAACACTGAAGCTTTCTTT; CDR3: CASSLASRLTNTEAFF
size: .; D: .; J: TRBJ2-2; V: TRBV25-1; DNA: TGTGCCAGCAGTTGGGGGAGTATGAACACCGGGGAGCTGTTTTTT; CDR3: CASSWGSMNTGELFF
size: once; D: .; J: TRBJ1-1; V: TRBV5-1; DNA: TGCGCCAGCAGCTTGGGATACGACTACATGAACACTGAAGCTTTCTTT; CDR3: CASSLGYDYMNTEAFF
size: .; D: TRBD1; J: TRBJ2-5; V: TRBV7-8; DNA: TGTGCCAGCAGCCCCAGCGACTTCGACAGGGGGAAGACCCAGTACTTC; CDR3: CASSPSDFDRGKTQYF
size: .; D: .; J: TRBJ2-7; V: TRBV6-5; DNA: TGTGCCAGCAGGCAGGGTGGGCTTTACGAGCAGTACTTC; CDR3: CASRQGGLYEQYF
size: .; D: .; J: TRBJ2-1; V: TRBV6-5; DNA: TGTGCCAGCAGTTACTCTGGGCAGGGGATTTACAATGAGCAGTTCTTC; CDR3: CASSYSGQGIYNEQFF
size: .; D: .; J: TRBJ2-1; V: TRBV29-1; DNA: TGCAGCGCAACGACAGGCTACAATGAGCAGTTCTTC; CDR3: CSATTGYNEQFF
size: .; D: TRBD1; J: TRBJ1-2; V: TRBV25-1; DNA: TGTGCCAGCAGTAAAGCCGGGACAGAGATCTATGGCTACACCTTC; CDR3: CASSKAGTEIYGYTF